The 29 T cell receptor beta chains listed next were all sequenced from one sample in a study of type 1 and type 2 diabetes patients (dated by TCRdb to the mid-2010s). Sequencing instrument: Illumina MiSeq. Genomic DNA from sorted T cell subsets served as template for TCRbeta CDR3 amplification. Multiplex PCR with 30 forward and 13 reverse primers amplified the TCRbeta CDR3 region. In TCRdb, the public reads were trimmed at Q25 with fastp and aligned with MiXCR, with productive beta chains retained. Rows matching on CDR3 protein sequence are summarized as one entry with the most common DNA and genes. The sample profile shows approximately 260,000 distinct CDR3 sequences; around 47% of them were found once. The ten top clones hold roughly an eighth of the sample. The sequenced sample was peripheral blood mononuclear cells (PBMCs). The receptors originated from a man between 18 and 35 years old with type 2 diabetes.

In its sample, this clonotype was seen a few times. The rearrangement uses TRBV19 and TRBJ2-1, with no clear D. The germline V gene has CDR1 LNHDA and CDR2 SQIVND (reference sequence). V was clipped by 7 bases and J by 5 bases, with 9 bases between them. The CDR3 is made up of 12 amino acids. The CDR3 region has the DNA TGTGCCAGTATGGGCCGGCACAATGAGCAGTTCTTC. Translating it yields CASMGRHNEQFF. Looking up the rest from reference TRBV19 and TRBJ2-1 gives the full variable domain: DGGITQSPKYLFRKEGQNVTLSCEQNLNHDAMYWYRQDPGQGLRLIYYSQIVNDFQKGDIAEGYSVSREKKESFPLTVTSAQKNPTAFYLCASMGRHNEQFFGPGTRLTVL.

This clonotype has only a few counts. V usage is TRBV12-3 or TRBV12-4 and J usage is TRBJ2-1, with D perhaps being TRBD1 or TRBD2 (5 bases each). There are 12 residues in the CDR3. Deletions cut 8 bases from V and 5 bases from J, with 10 bases between. The CDR3 region has the DNA TGTGCCAGCGGCCTGGGGGACAATGAGCAGTTCTTC. This sequence encodes CASGLGDNEQFF.

Remarks on this clonotype: A junction boundary mismatches the germline segment, possibly from a read error. V is TRBV19 and J is TRBJ2-7, with TRBD1 matching over 9 bases. This CDR3 is built from 15 residues. Germline V CDR1 and CDR2: LNHDA, SQIVND (reference sequence). The CDR3 is CAGSPGDRVRNEQYF. CDR3 nucleotide sequence: TGTGCCGGTAGTCCAGGGGACAGGGTTCGGAACGAGCAGTACTTC.

The V call is TRBV20-1, the J call TRBJ1-4; possible D gene TRBD1, 5 bases. CDR1 and CDR2 (germline): DFQATT, SNEGSKA (reference sequence). The CDR3 is 14 amino acids. The V end was cut by 3 bases, the J end by 7 bases, with 15 bases between. CDR3 DNA sequence: TGCAGTGCTAGTCGGCAGGGCGTTGTTGAAAAACTGTTTTTT. Translating it yields CSASRQGVVEKLFF.

CDR3 residues: CASSYDSRSSFAFF. The CDR3 DNA follows: TGTGCCAGCAGCTATGACAGTCGGTCTAGTTTCGCTTTCTTT. The rearrangement uses TRBV7-9 and TRBJ1-1; D may be TRBD1 (5 bases). This CDR3 region has 14 residues. In germline, CDR1 is SEHNR, CDR2 FQNEAQ (reference sequence). Between the trimmed V and J ends, which lost 4 bases and 11 bases, there was a span of 20 bases. Full variable domain (remainder filled in from reference TRBV7-9 and TRBJ1-1): DTGVSQNPRHKITKRGQNVTFRCDPISEHNRLYWYRQTLGQGPEFLTYFQNEAQLEKSRLLSDRFSAERPKGSFSTLEIQRTEQGDSAMYLCASSYDSRSSFAFFGQGTRLTVV.

This clonotype occurred a few times. V and J are TRBV27 and TRBJ2-5, with 8 bases lining up with TRBD2. Germline V CDR1 and CDR2: MNHEY, SMNVEV (reference sequence). The ends lost 8 bases at V and 5 bases at J; junction bases unmatched: 13. The CDR3 totals 15 residues. CDR3: CASGTGGLGYETQYF. The CDR3 DNA sequence: TGTGCCAGCGGGACCGGGGGACTAGGATATGAGACCCAGTACTTC.

V gene TRBV19 combines with J gene TRBJ1-2; D is unresolved. Trimming took 7 bases from V and 6 from J, leaving 21 bases between them. Per germline, CDR1 LNHDA and CDR2 SQIVND (reference sequence). The CDR3 runs to 15 residues. The CDR3 region has the DNA TGTGCCAGTACCATCCAGCGCGGCGGCCTGGATGGCTACACCTTC. Its translation is CASTIQRGGLDGYTF.

This sequence joins TRBV4-2 and TRBJ1-1; no reliable D call. The CDR3 consists of 17 residues. Germline V lookup: CDR1 LGHNA, CDR2 YNFKEQ. V was trimmed by 0 bases and J by 0 bases, leaving 14 bases between them. Here the CDR3 DNA reads TGTGCCAGCAGCCAAGATGGTGGCAGCCATTTGAACACTGAAGCTTTCTTT. Its protein product is CASSQDGGSHLNTEAFF.

On this clonotype: The junction departs from germline at one end; a sequencing error may be responsible. V gene TRBV6-6 combines with J gene TRBJ2-5; 15 bases are a match to TRBD2. CDR3 length: 15 residues. The V gene's germline CDR1 is MNHNY and CDR2 SVGAGI (reference sequence). The CDR3 nucleotides read TGTGCCATCAGTGGGACTAGCGGGGGGTCGGGGACCCAGTACTTC. This sequence encodes CAISGTSGGSGTQYF.

V usage is TRBV20-1 and J usage is TRBJ1-4; D remains ambiguous. CDR3 length: 18 amino acids. The germline gives CDR1 DFQATT, CDR2 SNEGSKA (reference sequence). The V gene lost 1 base and the J gene lost 0 bases, with 18 bases spanning the gap. CDR3 sequence reads: CSARVVGLPGTTNEKLFF. CDR3 sequence (DNA): TGCAGTGCTAGAGTAGTAGGTCTTCCGGGAACAACTAATGAAAAACTGTTTTTT.

The CDR3 DNA is TGTGCCAGCAGTGGACAGGGGGCGGTCGCTGAAGCTTTCTTT. Translated, it gives CASSGQGAVAEAFF. The chain uses TRBV6-5 and TRBJ1-1; 11 positions match TRBD1. The V segment lost 5 bases and the J segment 6 bases; nucleotides outside the gene matches: 5. Per the germline V gene, CDR1 is MNHEY and CDR2 is SVGAGI. There are 14 residues in the CDR3.

This clonotype was counted once. The V gene is TRBV20-1, the J gene TRBJ1-6; D might be TRBD1 (5 bases). This CDR3 has 15 residues. Trimming stripped 0 bases from V and 7 bases from J, with 13 bases between. Germline-derived CDR1 and CDR2 are DFQATT and SNEGSKA (reference sequence). CDR3 in DNA: TGCAGTGCTAGAGATCGAGGGACTTTGAATTCACCCCTCCACTTT. This sequence encodes CSARDRGTLNSPLHF.

The chain links TRBV29-1 to TRBJ2-7; no definite D call. CDR3 length: 11 residues. Trimming cost V 2 bases and J 5 bases, with 7 bases left between them. Germline loops: CDR1 SQVTM, CDR2 ANQGSEA. CDR3 sequence (DNA): TGCAGCGTTGAAAAGGGCAACGAGCAGTACTTC. Translating gives CSVEKGNEQYF.

This clonotype has only one observation. The gene calls are TRBV2 and TRBJ1-6, with D possibly TRBD1 on 5 matching bases. The CDR3 extends over 13 amino acids. CDR1 and CDR2 from the germline V gene are SNHLY and FYNNEI. Trimming shortened V by 6 bases and J by 7 bases, and 10 bases separated the two germline ends. This CDR3 reads CASRATVNSPLHF. CDR3 in DNA: TGTGCCAGCAGGGCGACAGTAAATTCACCCCTCCACTTT.

V and J are TRBV30 and TRBJ1-1; 7 nucleotides match TRBD1. The germline gives CDR1 GTSNPN, CDR2 SVGIG (reference sequence). J was trimmed by 5 bases and V by 4 bases; bases with no gene match: 4. This CDR3 is built from 12 residues. This chain's CDR3 is CAWNPGGTEAFF. The CDR3 DNA follows: TGTGCCTGGAACCCAGGGGGAACTGAAGCTTTCTTT.

The chain links TRBV9 to TRBJ2-6; D perhaps matches TRBD1 (6 bases). The CDR3 extends over 15 amino acids. CDR1 and CDR2 (germline): SGDLS, YYNGEE. Between the trimmed V and J ends, which lost 5 bases and 0 bases, there was a span of 9 bases. CDR3 DNA sequence: TGTGCCAGCAGACCAGGGGACTCTGGGGCCAACGTCCTGACTTTC. It is translated as CASRPGDSGANVLTF.

J is TRBJ1-3 and V is TRBV7-9; TRBD1 agrees at 7 bases. CDR3 length equals 14 residues. J lost 4 bases, V lost 4 bases, and 4 bases had no gene match. Per the germline V gene, CDR1 is SEHNR and CDR2 is FQNEAQ (reference sequence). The CDR3 sequence: CASSSRTGGNTIYF. The DNA for the CDR3 is TGTGCCAGCAGCTCCCGGACAGGCGGAAACACCATATATTTT.

This clonotype was seen just once. This sequence joins TRBV20-1 and TRBJ1-1, with a weak D call TRBD1 (6 bases). The CDR3 consists of 15 residues. The germline V gene has CDR1 DFQATT and CDR2 SNEGSKA (reference sequence). The germline V and J ends were trimmed by 0 bases and 3 bases, with 14 bases remaining between them. CDR3 sequence (DNA): TGCAGTGCTAGAGACCCACAGGGACGGGACACTGAAGCTTTCTTT. Translated: CSARDPQGRDTEAFF.

This clonotype was recorded a few times. This chain joins TRBV12-5 and TRBJ2-5; no clear D. Germline CDR1 is LGHNT and CDR2 is FRNRAP. Trimming took 3 bases from V and 3 from J, leaving 2 bases between them. This CDR3 contains 11 residues. The CDR3 DNA sequence: TGTGCTAGTGGTTTCGAAGAGACCCAGTACTTC. Translated, it gives CASGFEETQYF.

The chain joins TRBV27 to TRBJ2-7, with TRBD2 matching 9 bases. CDR1 and CDR2 (germline): MNHEY, SMNVEV (reference sequence). V lost 0 bases and J lost 3; bases outside the gene matches: 6. CDR3 length: 16 amino acids. In DNA, the CDR3 is TGTGCCAGCAGTTTATCGAATGTAGCGGGAGTCTACGAGCAGTACTTC. Its protein product is CASSLSNVAGVYEQYF.

This clonotype came up many times. The CDR3 region has the DNA TGTGCCAGTAGTAAAGTCGGTCGTCTCACTGAAGCTTTCTTT. Translating gives CASSKVGRLTEAFF. The gene calls are TRBV19 and TRBJ1-1; D is uncertain. The V and J ends lost 4 bases and 4 bases respectively, with 13 bases between them. Germline CDR1 reads LNHDA; CDR2 reads SQIVND (reference sequence). This CDR3 is built from 14 residues.

The chain couples TRBV4-2 to TRBJ1-1; 10 nucleotides agree with TRBD1. The V segment lost 0 bases and the J segment 2 bases; nucleotides outside the gene matches: 6. CDR1 is LGHNA, CDR2 YNFKEQ, per germline. The CDR3 covers 17 residues. The CDR3 DNA is TGTGCCAGCAGCCAAGAGTGGGCGACAGGGGGCAACACTGAAGCTTTCTTT. Its translation is CASSQEWATGGNTEAFF.

This clonotype was observed at least ten times. This CDR3 reads CASSIEGTTEAFF. The CDR3 region has the DNA TGTGCCAGTAGTATAGAAGGGACCACTGAAGCTTTCTTT. The chain recombines TRBV19 with TRBJ1-1; TRBD1 is a possible D gene (5 bases). V shed 0 bases and J shed 4 bases, with 6 bases lying between them. Per the germline V gene, CDR1 is LNHDA and CDR2 is SQIVND (reference sequence). The CDR3 runs to 13 residues.

The chain joins TRBV20-1 to TRBJ2-7; 12 nucleotides align to TRBD2. CDR1 is DFQATT, CDR2 SNEGSKA, per germline (reference sequence). This CDR3 contains 17 residues. Unmatched junction bases numbered 14, after V lost 5 bases and J lost 3 bases. The CDR3 DNA reads as TGCAGTGCTCGCTCGGCTCTAGCGGGAGGGCCGGTCTACGAGCAGTACTTC. The encoded protein is CSARSALAGGPVYEQYF.

The V gene is TRBV29-1, the J gene TRBJ1-1; D possibly corresponds to TRBD1 (5 bases). Germline assignment: CDR1 SQVTM and CDR2 ANQGSEA. The CDR3 contains 17 residues. V was shortened by 7 bases and J by 4 bases, with 28 bases between the two germline ends. CDR3 sequence (DNA): TGCAGCGCCCAAGGGACTCCCTGGGTAGAGAGTTCCACTGAAGCTTTCTTT. It is translated as CSAQGTPWVESSTEAFF.

This clonotype has more than one count but fewer than ten. The chain recombines TRBV15 with TRBJ2-3; 7 positions match TRBD2. With 0 bases clipped from V and 5 bases from J, the junction kept 14 bases outside the gene matches. CDR3 size: 18 residues. The germline V gene encodes CDR1 LNHNV and CDR2 YYDKDF (reference sequence). The CDR3 reads CATSREARGGGLGDTQYF. As DNA, the CDR3 is TGTGCCACCAGCAGAGAAGCTCGCGGCGGGGGTCTTGGAGATACGCAGTATTTT.

A word on this clonotype: No conserved phenylalanine or tryptophan ends this CDR3, so it is likely a read error. This sequence joins TRBV7-8 and TRBJ1-1; no definite D call. V shed 9 bases and J shed 7 bases, with 12 bases lying between them. CDR3 length equals 11 residues. Germline V CDR1 and CDR2: SGHVS, FQNEAQ. The CDR3 protein is CASSIRSEAFL. In DNA, the CDR3 is TGTGCCAGTAGTATTCGTAGTGAAGCTTTCCTT.

This clonotype has only a few counts. The rearrangement uses TRBV7-6 and TRBJ2-5, with 7 nucleotides matching TRBD2. The germline CDR1 and CDR2 sequences are SGHVS and FNYEAQ. Trimming took 8 bases from V and 3 from J; bases not matched to a gene: 18. The CDR3 has 17 residues. In DNA form, the CDR3 reads TGTGCCAGCTCCTTGAAGGGAGGGAGAGAGAGAGAAGAGACCCAGTACTTC. Amino acids: CASSLKGGREREETQYF.

This clonotype has only one observation. The rearrangement links TRBV20-1 to TRBJ2-1, with TRBD2 matching 12 bases. CDR3 length: 15 amino acids. J lost 4 bases, V lost 4 bases, and 5 bases had no gene match. In germline, CDR1 is DFQATT, CDR2 SNEGSKA (reference sequence). The CDR3: CSAKKLAGGYNEQFF. DNA of the CDR3: TGCAGTGCTAAGAAACTAGCGGGAGGATACAATGAGCAGTTCTTC.